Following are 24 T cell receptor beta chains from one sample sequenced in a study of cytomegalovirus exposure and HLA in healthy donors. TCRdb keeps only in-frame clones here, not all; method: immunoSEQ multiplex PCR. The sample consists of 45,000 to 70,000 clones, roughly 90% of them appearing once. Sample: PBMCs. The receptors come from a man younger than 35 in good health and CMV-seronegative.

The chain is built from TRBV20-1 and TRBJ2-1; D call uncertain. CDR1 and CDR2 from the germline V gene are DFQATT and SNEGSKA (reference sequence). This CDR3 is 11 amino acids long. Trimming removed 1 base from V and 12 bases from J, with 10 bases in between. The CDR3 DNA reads TGCAGTGCTAGAGGTTACACGGGGCAGTTCTTC. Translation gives CSARGYTGQFF.

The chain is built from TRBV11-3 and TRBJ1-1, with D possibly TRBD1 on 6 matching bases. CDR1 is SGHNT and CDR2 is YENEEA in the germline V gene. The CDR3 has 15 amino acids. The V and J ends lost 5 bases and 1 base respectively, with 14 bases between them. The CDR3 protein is CASSPLAGANTEAFF. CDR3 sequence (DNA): TGTGCCAGCAGCCCCTTAGCAGGGGCGAACACTGAAGCTTTCTTT.

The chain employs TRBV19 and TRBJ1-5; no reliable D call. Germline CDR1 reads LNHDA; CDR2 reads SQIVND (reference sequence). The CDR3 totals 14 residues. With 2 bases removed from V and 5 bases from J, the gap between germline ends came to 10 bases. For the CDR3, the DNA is TGTGCCAGTAGTATACTCGGGGTTGATCAGCCCCAGCATTTT. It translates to CASSILGVDQPQHF.

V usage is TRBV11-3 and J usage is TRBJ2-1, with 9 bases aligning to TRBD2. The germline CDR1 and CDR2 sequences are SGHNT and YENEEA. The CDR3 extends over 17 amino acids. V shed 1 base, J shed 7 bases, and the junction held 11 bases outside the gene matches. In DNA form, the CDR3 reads TGTGCCAGCAGCTTAGCCTCCAGCGGGAGGACCCGAAATGAGCAGTTCTTC. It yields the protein CASSLASSGRTRNEQFF.

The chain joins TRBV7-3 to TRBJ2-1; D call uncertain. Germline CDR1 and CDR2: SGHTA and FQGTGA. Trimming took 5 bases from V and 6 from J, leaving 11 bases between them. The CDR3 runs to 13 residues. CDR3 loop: CASSPYYGNEQFF. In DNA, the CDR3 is TGTGCCAGCAGCCCCTACTATGGCAATGAGCAGTTCTTC.

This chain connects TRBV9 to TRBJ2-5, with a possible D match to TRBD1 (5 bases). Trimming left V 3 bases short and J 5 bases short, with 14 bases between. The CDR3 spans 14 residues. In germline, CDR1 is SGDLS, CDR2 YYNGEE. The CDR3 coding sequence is TGTGCCAGCAGCGAGGGGCACGGAAGGGAGACCCAGTACTTC. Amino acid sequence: CASSEGHGRETQYF.

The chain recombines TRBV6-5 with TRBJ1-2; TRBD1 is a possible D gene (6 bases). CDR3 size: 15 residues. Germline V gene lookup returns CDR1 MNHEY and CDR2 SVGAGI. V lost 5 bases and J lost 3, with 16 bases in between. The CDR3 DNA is TGTGCCAGCAGTATCCAGGGGACCAGGGACTATGGCTACACCTTC. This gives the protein CASSIQGTRDYGYTF.

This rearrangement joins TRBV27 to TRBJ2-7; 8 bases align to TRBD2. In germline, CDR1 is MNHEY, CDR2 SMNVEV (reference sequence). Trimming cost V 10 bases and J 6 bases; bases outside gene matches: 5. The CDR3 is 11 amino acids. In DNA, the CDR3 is TGTGCCACCGGCCGGGGGGGCGAGCAGTACTTC. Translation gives CATGRGGEQYF.

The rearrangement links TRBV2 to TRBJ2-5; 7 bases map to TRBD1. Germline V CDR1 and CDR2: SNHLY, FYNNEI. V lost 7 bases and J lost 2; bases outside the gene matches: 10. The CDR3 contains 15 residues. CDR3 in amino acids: CASTLGQERQETQYF. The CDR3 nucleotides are TGTGCCAGCACCCTTGGACAGGAGCGGCAAGAGACCCAGTACTTC.

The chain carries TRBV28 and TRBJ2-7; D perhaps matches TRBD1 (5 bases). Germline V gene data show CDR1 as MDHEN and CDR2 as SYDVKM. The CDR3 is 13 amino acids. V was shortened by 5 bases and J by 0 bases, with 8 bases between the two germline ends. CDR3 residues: CASSDRDSYEQYF. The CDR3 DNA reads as TGTGCCAGCAGTGACAGAGACTCCTACGAGCAGTACTTC.

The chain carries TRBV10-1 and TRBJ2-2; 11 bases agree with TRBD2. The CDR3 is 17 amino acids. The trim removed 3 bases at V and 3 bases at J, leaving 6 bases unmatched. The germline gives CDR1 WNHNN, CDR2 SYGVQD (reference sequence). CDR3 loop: CASSEIAGGLYTGELFF. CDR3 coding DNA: TGCGCCAGCAGTGAAATAGCGGGAGGGCTTTACACCGGGGAGCTGTTTTTT.

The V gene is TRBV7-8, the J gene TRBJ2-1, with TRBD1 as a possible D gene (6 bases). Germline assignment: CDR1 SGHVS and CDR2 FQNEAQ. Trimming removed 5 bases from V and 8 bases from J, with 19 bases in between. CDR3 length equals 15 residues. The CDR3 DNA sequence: TGTGCCAGCAGCCAACCGGCCAACAGGGCCGATGAGCAGTTCTTC. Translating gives CASSQPANRADEQFF.

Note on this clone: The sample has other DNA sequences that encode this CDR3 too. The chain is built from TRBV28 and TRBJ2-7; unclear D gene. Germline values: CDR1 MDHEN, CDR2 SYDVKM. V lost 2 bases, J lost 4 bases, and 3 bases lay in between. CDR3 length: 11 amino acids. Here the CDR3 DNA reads TGTGCCAGCAGTTTACGGTACGAGCAGTACTTC. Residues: CASSLRYEQYF. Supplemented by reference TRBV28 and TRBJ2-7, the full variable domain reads DVKVTQSSRYLVKRTGEKVFLECVQDMDHENMFWYRQDPGLGLRLIYFSYDVKMKEKGDIPEGYSVSREKKERFSLILESASTNQTSMYLCASSLRYEQYFGPGTRLTVT.

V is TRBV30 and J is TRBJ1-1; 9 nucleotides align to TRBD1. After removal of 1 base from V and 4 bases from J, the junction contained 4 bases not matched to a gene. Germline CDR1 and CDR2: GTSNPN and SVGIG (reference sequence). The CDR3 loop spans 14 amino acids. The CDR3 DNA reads TGTGCCTGGAGTGGTAGACAGGGGGGCACTGAAGCTTTCTTT. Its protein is CAWSGRQGGTEAFF. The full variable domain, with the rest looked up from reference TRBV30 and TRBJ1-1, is SQTIHQWPATLVQPVGSPLSLECTVEGTSNPNLYWYRQAAGRGLQLLFYSVGIGQISSEVPQNLSASRPQDRQFILSSKKLLLSDSGFYLCAWSGRQGGTEAFFGQGTRLTVV.

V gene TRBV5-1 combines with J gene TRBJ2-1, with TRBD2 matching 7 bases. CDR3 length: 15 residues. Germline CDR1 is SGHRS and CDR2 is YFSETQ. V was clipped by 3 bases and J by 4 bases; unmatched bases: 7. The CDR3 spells CASSSPGGLYNEQFF. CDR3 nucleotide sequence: TGCGCCAGCAGCTCCCCGGGGGGACTATACAATGAGCAGTTCTTC.

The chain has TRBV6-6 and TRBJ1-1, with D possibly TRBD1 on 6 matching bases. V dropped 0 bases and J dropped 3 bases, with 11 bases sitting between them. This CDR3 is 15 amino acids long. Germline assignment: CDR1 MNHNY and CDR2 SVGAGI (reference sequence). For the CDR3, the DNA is TGTGCCAGCAGTTACTCCAGGGGTGTGGACACTGAAGCTTTCTTT. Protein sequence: CASSYSRGVDTEAFF.

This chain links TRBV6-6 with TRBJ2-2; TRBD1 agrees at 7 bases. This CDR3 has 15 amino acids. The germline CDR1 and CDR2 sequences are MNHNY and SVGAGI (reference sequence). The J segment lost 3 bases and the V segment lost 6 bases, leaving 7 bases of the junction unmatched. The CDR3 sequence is CASRTGSRDTGELFF. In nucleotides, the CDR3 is TGTGCCAGCAGGACAGGGTCGCGGGACACCGGGGAGCTGTTTTTT.

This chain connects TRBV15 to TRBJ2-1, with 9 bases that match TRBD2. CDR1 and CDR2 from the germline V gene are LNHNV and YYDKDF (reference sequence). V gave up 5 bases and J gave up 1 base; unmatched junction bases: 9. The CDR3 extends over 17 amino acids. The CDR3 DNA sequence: TGTGCCACCAGCCTCAACCTCCTAGCGGGGTCCTACAATGAGCAGTTCTTC. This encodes CATSLNLLAGSYNEQFF.

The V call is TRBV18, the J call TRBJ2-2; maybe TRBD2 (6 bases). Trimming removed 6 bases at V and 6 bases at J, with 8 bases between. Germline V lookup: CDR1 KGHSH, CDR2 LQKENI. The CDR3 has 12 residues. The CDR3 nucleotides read TGTGCCAGCTCTCCGGGGGCCGGGGAGCTGTTTTTT. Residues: CASSPGAGELFF.

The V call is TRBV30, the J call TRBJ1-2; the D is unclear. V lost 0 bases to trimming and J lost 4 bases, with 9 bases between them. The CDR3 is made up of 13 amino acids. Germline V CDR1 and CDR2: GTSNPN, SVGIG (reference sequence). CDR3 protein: CAWSVLASYGYTF. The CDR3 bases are TGTGCCTGGAGTGTTCTGGCTTCCTATGGCTACACCTTC.

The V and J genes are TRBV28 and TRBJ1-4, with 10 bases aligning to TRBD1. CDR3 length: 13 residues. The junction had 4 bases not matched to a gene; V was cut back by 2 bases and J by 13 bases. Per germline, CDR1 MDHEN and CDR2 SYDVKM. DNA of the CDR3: TGTGCCAGCAGTTTAAGGGACAGGGGTAGACTGTTTTTT. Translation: CASSLRDRGRLFF.

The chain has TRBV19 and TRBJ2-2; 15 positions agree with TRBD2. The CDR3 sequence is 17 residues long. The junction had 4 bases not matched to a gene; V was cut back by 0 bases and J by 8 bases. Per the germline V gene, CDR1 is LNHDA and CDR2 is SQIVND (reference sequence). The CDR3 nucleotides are TGTGCCAGTAGTATAGACGGACTAGCGGGAGGGCCAGGGGAGCTGTTTTTT. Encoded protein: CASSIDGLAGGPGELFF.

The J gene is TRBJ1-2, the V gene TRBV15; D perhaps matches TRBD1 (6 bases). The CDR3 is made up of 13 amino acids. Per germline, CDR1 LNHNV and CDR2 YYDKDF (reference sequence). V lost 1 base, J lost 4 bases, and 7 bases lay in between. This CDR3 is CATSRGGGYGYTF. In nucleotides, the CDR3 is TGTGCCACCAGCAGAGGAGGGGGCTATGGCTACACCTTC.

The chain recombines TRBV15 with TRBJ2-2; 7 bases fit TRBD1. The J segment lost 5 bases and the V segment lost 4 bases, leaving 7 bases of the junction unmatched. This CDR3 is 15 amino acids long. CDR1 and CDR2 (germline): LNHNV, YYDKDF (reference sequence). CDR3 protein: CATSMGQFFTGELFF. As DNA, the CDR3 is TGTGCCACCAGCATGGGACAGTTTTTTACCGGGGAGCTGTTTTTT.